Listed below are T cell receptor beta chains from one sample, sequenced in a study of shared clonotypes between healthy human individuals. Libraries were prepared by immunoSEQ multiplex PCR; TCRdb keeps only in-frame clonotypes and omits some of them. The sample holds approximately 740,000 clones, 74% seen once. Specimen: memory CD4+ T cells sorted from blood. The source of these receptors is a woman in her twenties or thirties in good health. Each CDR3 is given with its conserved first and last residue. The D gene is left open where the match is weak. Some rows have no size entry. The others give once, few or many, or a class for an expanded clone.

abundance,j_gene,d_gene,v_gene,CDR3aa,CDR3nt
once,TRBJ2-1,TRBD1,TRBV10-2,CASREGQGGGNEQFF,TGCGCCAGCAGAGAGGGACAGGGTGGGGGAAATGAGCAGTTCTTC
few,TRBJ1-1,-,TRBV5-4,CASSLSLNTEAFF,TGTGCCAGCAGCTTGTCGTTGAACACTGAAGCTTTCTTT
-,TRBJ1-1,TRBD1,TRBV28,CASKGAVMNTEAFF,TGTGCCAGCAAGGGGGCGGTTATGAACACTGAAGCTTTCTTT
-,TRBJ1-4,TRBD1,TRBV15,CATSRDYGTVNEKLFF,TGTGCCACCAGCAGAGATTATGGGACAGTTAATGAAAAACTGTTTTTT
-,TRBJ2-3,TRBD1,TRBV11-2,CASSYVQGGSTDTQYF,TGTGCCAGCAGTTACGTACAGGGGGGTTCCACAGATACGCAGTATTTT
-,TRBJ2-1,TRBD2,TRBV6-5,CASSYSPSGNNEQFF,TGTGCCAGCAGTTACTCCCCTAGCGGAAACAATGAGCAGTTCTTC
-,TRBJ1-2,TRBD1,TRBV28,CASRSTGEDGYTF,TGTGCCAGCCGCTCGACAGGGGAGGATGGCTACACCTTC
-,TRBJ2-5,TRBD2,TRBV11-2,CASSRGGLGAQYF,TGTGCCAGCAGCCGGGGAGGGCTAGGGGCCCAGTACTTC
-,TRBJ2-5,-,TRBV7-7,CASSRGQQETQYF,TGTGCCAGCTCCCGAGGACAGCAAGAGACCCAGTACTTC
-,TRBJ1-5,TRBD1,TRBV5-1,CASSPGTGGYQPQHF,TGCGCCAGCAGCCCAGGGACAGGGGGCTATCAGCCCCAGCATTTT
-,TRBJ2-1,TRBD2,TRBV28,CASSLGLAGGNEQFF,TGTGCCAGCAGTTTGGGGCTAGCGGGAGGAAATGAGCAGTTCTTC
-,TRBJ2-7,-,TRBV11-2,CASSPHRQAYEQYF,TGTGCCAGCAGCCCACACCGACAAGCCTACGAGCAGTACTTC